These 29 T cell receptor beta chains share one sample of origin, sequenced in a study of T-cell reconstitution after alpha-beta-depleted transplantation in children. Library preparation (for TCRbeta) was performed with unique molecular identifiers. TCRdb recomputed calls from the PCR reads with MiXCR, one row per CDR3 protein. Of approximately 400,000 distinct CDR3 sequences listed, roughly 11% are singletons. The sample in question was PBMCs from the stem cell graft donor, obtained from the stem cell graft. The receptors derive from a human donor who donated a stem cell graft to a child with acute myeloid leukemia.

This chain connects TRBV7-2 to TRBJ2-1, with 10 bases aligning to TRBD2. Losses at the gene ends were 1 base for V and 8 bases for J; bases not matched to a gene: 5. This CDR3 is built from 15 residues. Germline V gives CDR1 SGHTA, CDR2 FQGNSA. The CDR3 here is CASSLEPAGGDEQFF. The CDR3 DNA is TGTGCCAGCAGCTTAGAACCAGCGGGGGGGGATGAGCAGTTCTTC.

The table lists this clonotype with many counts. This CDR3 reads CSARQYEYGYTF. As DNA, the CDR3 is TGCAGCGCCCGACAGTACGAGTATGGCTACACCTTC. The chain couples TRBV29-1 to TRBJ1-2, with a weak D call TRBD1 (5 bases). The CDR3 loop spans 12 amino acids. The V and J ends lost 7 bases and 5 bases respectively, with 14 bases between them. Per germline, CDR1 SQVTM and CDR2 ANQGSEA.

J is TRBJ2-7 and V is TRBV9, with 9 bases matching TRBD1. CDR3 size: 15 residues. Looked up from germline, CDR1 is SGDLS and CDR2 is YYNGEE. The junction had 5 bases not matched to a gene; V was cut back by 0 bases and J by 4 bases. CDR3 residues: CASSVAETGGYEQYV. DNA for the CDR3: TGTGCCAGCAGCGTAGCCGAGACAGGGGGTTACGAGCAGTACGTC.

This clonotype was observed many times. CDR3 DNA sequence: TGTGCCAGCAGAAAGGACAGGGTTAATGAAAAACTGTTTTTT. Residues: CASRKDRVNEKLFF. This chain connects TRBV2 to TRBJ1-4; 8 positions agree with TRBD1. The CDR3 consists of 14 residues. V was pared by 6 bases and J by 4 bases, with 4 bases of the junction left unmatched. Germline CDR1 reads SNHLY; CDR2 reads FYNNEI.

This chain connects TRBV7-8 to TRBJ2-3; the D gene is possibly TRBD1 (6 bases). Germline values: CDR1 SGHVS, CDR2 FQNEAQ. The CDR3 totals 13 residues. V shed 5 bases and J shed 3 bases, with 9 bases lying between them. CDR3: CASSTGQTDTQYF. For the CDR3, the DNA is TGTGCCAGCAGCACCGGACAGACAGATACGCAGTATTTT. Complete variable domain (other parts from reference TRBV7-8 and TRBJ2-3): GAGVSQSPRYKVAKRGQDVALRCDPISGHVSLFWYQQALGQGPEFLTYFQNEAQLDKSGLPSDRFFAERPEGSVSTLKIQRTQQEDSAVYLCASSTGQTDTQYFGPGTRLTVL.

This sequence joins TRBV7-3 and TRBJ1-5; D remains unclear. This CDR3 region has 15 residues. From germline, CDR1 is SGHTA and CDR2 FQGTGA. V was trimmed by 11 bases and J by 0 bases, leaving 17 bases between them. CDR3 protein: CAGATGSISNQPQHF. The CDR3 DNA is TGTGCCGGAGCCACGGGCTCAATTAGCAATCAGCCCCAGCATTTT. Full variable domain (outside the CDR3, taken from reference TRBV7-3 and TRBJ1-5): GAGVSQTPSNKVTEKGKYVELRCDPISGHTALYWYRQSLGQGPEFLIYFQGTGAADDSGLPNDRFFAVRPEGSVSTLKIQRTERGDSAVYLCAGATGSISNQPQHFGDGTRLSIL.

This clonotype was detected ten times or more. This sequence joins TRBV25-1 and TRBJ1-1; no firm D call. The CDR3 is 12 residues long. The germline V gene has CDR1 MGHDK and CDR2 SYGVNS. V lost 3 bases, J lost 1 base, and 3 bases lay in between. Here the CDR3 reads CASSEQNTEAFF. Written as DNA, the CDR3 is TGTGCCAGCAGTGAGCAGAACACTGAAGCTTTCTTT. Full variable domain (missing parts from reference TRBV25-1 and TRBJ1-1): EADIYQTPRYLVIGTGKKITLECSQTMGHDKMYWYQQDPGMELHLIHYSYGVNSTEKGDLSSESTVSRIRTEHFPLTLESARPSHTSQYLCASSEQNTEAFFGQGTRLTVV.

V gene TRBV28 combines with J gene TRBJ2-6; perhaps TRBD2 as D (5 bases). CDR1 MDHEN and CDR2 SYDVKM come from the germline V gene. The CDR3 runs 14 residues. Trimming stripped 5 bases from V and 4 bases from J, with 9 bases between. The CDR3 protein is CASSPPGGANVLTF. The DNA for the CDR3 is TGTGCCAGCAGTCCCCCGGGAGGGGCCAACGTCCTGACTTTC.

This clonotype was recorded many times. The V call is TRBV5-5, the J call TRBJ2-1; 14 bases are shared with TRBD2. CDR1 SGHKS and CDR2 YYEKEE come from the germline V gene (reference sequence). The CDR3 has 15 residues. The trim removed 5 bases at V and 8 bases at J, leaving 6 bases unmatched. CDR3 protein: CASRQGLAGGYEQFF. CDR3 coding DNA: TGTGCCAGCAGACAAGGACTAGCGGGAGGATATGAGCAGTTCTTC.

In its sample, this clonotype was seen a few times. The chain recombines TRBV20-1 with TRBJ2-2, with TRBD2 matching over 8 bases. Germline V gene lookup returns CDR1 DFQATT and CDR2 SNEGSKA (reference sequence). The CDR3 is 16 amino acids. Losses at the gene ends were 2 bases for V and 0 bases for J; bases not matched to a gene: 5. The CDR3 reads CSARSGLATNTGELFF. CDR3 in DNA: TGCAGTGCTAGATCCGGACTAGCAACGAACACCGGGGAGCTGTTTTTT.

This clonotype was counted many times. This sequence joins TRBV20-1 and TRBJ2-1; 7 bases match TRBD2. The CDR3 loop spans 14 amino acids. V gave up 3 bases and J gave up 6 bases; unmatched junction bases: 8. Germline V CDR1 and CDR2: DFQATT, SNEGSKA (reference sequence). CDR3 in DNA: TGCAGTGCTAGCGGAGGGAGGGCTCTCAATGAGCAGTTCTTC. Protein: CSASGGRALNEQFF.

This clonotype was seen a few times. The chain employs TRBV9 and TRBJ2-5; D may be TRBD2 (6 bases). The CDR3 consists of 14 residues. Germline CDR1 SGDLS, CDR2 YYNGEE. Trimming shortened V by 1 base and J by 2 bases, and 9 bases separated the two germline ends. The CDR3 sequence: CASSVYGGQETQYF. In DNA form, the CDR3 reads TGTGCCAGCAGCGTATACGGGGGTCAAGAGACCCAGTACTTC.

In DNA, the CDR3 is TGTGCCAGCTCACCAGGGGCGACAGGCTCCTACGAGCAGTACGTC. It is translated as CASSPGATGSYEQYV. V and J are TRBV18 and TRBJ2-7; D is perhaps TRBD1 (6 bases). This CDR3 region has 15 residues. Looked up from germline, CDR1 is KGHSH and CDR2 is LQKENI. Between the trimmed V and J ends, which lost 2 bases and 0 bases, there was a span of 11 bases.

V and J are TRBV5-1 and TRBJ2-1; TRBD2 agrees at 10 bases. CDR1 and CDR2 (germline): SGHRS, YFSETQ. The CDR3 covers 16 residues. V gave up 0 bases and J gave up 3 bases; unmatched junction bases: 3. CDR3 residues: CASSLAGTSDYNEQFF. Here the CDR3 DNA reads TGCGCCAGCAGCTTGGCCGGGACTAGCGACTACAATGAGCAGTTCTTC.

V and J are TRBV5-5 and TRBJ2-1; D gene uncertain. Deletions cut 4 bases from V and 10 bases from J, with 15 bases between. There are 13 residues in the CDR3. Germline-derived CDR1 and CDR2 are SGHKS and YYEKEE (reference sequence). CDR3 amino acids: CASSPGLADEQFF. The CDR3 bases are TGTGCCAGCAGCCCCGGATTAGCCGACGAGCAGTTCTTC.

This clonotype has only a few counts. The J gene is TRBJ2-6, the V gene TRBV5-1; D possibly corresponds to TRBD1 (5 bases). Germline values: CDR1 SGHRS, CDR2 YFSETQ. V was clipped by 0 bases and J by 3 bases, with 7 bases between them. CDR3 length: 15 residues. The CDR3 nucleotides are TGCGCCAGCAGCTTGGTAGGGGTTGGGGCCAACGTCCTGACTTTC. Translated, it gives CASSLVGVGANVLTF. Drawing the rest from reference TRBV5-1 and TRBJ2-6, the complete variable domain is KAGVTQTPRYLIKTRGQQVTLSCSPISGHRSVSWYQQTPGQGLQFLFEYFSETQRNKGNFPGRFSGRQFSNSRSEMNVSTLELGDSALYLCASSLVGVGANVLTFGAGSRLTVL.

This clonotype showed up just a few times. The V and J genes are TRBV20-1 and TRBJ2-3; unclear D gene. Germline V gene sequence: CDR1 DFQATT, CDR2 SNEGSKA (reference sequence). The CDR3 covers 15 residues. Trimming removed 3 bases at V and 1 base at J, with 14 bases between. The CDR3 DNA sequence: TGCAGTGCTAGTAGCCCGAAGCCGGGCACAGATACGCAGTATTTT. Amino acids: CSASSPKPGTDTQYF.

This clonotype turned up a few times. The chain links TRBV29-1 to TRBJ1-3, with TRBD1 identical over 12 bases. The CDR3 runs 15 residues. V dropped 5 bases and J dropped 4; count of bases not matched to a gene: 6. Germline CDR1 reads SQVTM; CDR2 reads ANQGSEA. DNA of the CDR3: TGCAGCGTTAGAGCCGGGACAGGGGGCGGAAACACCATATATTTT. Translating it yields CSVRAGTGGGNTIYF.

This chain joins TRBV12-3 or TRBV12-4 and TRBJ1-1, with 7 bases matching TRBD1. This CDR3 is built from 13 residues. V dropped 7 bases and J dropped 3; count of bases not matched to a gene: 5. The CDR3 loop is CASTWDSHTEAFF. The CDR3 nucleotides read TGTGCCAGCACCTGGGACAGCCACACTGAAGCTTTCTTT.

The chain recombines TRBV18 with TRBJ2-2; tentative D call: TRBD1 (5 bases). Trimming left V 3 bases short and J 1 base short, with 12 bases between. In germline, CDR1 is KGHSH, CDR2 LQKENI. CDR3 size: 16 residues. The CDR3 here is CASSPWTPMNTGELFF. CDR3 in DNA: TGTGCCAGCTCACCTTGGACACCGATGAACACCGGGGAGCTGTTTTTT.

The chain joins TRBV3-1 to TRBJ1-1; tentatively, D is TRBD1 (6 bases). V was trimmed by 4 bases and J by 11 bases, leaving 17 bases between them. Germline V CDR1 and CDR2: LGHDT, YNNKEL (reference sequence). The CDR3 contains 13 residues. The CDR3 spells CASSRGNTGSAFF. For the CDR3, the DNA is TGTGCCAGCAGCCGCGGAAACACAGGGTCGGCTTTCTTT.

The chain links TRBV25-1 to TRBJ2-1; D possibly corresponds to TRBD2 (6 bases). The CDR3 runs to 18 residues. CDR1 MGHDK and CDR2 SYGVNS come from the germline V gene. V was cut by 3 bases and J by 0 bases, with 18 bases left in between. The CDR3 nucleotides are TGTGCCAGCAGTGATCCAGACAGCGGGCCGAGCTCCTACAATGAGCAGTTCTTC. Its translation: CASSDPDSGPSSYNEQFF. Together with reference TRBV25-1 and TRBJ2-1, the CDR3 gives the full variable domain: EADIYQTPRYLVIGTGKKITLECSQTMGHDKMYWYQQDPGMELHLIHYSYGVNSTEKGDLSSESTVSRIRTEHFPLTLESARPSHTSQYLCASSDPDSGPSSYNEQFFGPGTRLTVL.

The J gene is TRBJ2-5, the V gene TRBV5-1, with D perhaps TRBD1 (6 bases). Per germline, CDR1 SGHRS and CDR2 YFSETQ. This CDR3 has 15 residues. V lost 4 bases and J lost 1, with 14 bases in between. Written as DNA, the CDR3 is TGCGCCAGCAGCCAGCCTTCGGACAGCCAAGAGACCCAGTACTTC. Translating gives CASSQPSDSQETQYF. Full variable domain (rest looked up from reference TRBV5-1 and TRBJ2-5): KAGVTQTPRYLIKTRGQQVTLSCSPISGHRSVSWYQQTPGQGLQFLFEYFSETQRNKGNFPGRFSGRQFSNSRSEMNVSTLELGDSALYLCASSQPSDSQETQYFGPGTRLLVL.

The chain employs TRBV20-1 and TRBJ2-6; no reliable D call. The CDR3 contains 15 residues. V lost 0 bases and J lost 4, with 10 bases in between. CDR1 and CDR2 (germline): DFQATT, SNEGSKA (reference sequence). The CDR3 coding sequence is TGCAGTGCTAGAGAGACCACAGCCGGGGCCAACGTCCTGACTTTC. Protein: CSARETTAGANVLTF.

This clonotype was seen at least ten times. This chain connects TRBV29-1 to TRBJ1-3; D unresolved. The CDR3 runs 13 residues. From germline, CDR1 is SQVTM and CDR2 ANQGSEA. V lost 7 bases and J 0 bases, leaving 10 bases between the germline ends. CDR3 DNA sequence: TGCAGCGCCAGAGGCCTCTCTGGAAACACCATATATTTT. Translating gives CSARGLSGNTIYF.

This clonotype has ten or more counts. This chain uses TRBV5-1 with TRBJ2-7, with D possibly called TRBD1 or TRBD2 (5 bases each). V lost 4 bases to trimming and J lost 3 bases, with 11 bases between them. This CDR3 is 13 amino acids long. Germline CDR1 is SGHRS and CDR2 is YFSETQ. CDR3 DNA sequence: TGCGCCAGCAGCATGGGACCTGGCTACGAGCAGTACTTC. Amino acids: CASSMGPGYEQYF.

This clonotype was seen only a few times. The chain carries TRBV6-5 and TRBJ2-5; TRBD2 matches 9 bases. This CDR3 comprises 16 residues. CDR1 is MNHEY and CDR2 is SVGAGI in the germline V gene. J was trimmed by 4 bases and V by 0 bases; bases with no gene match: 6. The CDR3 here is CASSYSFSGSGETQYF. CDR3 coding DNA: TGTGCCAGCAGTTACTCATTTAGCGGGAGCGGAGAGACCCAGTACTTC.

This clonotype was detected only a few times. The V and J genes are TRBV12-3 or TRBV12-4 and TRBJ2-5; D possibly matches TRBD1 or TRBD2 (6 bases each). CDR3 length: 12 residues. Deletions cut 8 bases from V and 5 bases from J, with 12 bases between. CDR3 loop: CASGRGLETQYF. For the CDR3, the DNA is TGTGCCAGCGGCCGGGGGCTGGAGACCCAGTACTTC.

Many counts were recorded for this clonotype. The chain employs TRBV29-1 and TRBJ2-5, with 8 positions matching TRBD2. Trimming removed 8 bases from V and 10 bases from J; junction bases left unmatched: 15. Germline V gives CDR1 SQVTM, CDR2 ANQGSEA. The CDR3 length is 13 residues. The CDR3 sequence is CSLGSGTTGDQYF. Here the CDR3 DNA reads TGCAGCTTAGGTAGCGGGACCACTGGGGACCAGTACTTC.